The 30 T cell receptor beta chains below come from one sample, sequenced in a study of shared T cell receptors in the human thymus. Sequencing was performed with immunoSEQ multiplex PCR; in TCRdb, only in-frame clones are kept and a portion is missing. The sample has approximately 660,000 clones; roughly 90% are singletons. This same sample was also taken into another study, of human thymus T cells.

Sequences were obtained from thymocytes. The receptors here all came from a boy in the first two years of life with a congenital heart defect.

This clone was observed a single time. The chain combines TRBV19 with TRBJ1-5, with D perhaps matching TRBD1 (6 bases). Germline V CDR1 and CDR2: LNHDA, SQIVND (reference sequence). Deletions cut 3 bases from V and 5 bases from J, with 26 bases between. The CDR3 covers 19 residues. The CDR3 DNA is TGTGCCAGTAGTATCGGATCCAGGGGACCTCTTATAGTGGATCAGCCCCAGCATTTT. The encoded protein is CASSIGSRGPLIVDQPQHF.

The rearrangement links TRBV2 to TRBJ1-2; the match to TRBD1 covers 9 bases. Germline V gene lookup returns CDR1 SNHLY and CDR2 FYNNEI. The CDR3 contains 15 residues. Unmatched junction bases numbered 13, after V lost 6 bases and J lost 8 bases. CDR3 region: CASSQRHHRGHGYTF. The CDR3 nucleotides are TGTGCCAGCAGCCAACGACACCACAGGGGGCACGGCTACACCTTC.

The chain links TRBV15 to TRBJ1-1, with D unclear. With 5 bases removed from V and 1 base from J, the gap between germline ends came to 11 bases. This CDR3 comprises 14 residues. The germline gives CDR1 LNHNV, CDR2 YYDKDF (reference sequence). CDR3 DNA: TGTGCCACCAGCTCCCGACTGCGGAACACTGAAGCTTTCTTT. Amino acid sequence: CATSSRLRNTEAFF.

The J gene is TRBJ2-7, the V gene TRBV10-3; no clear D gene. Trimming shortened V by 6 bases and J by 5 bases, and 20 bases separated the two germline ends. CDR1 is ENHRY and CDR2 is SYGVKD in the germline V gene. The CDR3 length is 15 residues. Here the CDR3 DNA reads TGTGCCATCAGATCCGGGTCCCCTGGTCGCCACGAGCAGTACTTC. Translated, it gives CAIRSGSPGRHEQYF.

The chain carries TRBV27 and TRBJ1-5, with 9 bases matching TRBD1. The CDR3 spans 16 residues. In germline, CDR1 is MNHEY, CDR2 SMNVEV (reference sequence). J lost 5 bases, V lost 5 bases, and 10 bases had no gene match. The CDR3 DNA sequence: TGTGCCAGCAGTCCCTCGGGACAGGGCTTCCATCAGCCCCAGCATTTT. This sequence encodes CASSPSGQGFHQPQHF.

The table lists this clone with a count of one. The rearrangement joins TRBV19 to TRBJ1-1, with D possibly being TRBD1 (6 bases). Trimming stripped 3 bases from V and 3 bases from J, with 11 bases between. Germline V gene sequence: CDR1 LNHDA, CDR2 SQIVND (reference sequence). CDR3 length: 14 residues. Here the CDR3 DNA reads TGTGCCAGTAGTATCGGGGGGCGTGACACTGAAGCTTTCTTT. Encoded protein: CASSIGGRDTEAFF.

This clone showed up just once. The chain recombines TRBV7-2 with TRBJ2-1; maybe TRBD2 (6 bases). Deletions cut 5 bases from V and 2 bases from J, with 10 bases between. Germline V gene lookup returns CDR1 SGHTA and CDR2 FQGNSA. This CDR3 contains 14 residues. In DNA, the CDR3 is TGTGCCAGCAGCCGTGGGGGGACCTACAATGAGCAGTTCTTC. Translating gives CASSRGGTYNEQFF.

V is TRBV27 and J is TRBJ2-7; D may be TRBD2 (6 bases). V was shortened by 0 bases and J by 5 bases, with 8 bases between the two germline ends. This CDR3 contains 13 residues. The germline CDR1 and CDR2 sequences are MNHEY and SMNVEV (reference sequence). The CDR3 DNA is TGTGCCAGCAGTTTATCGGGACTCGACGAGCAGTACTTC. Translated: CASSLSGLDEQYF.

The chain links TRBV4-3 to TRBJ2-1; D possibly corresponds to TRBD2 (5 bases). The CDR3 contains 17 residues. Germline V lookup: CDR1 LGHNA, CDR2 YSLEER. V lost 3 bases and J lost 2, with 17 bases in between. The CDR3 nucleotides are TGCGCCAGCAGCCAGCGGGTCCCACAAGGGACCTACAATGAGCAGTTCTTC. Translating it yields CASSQRVPQGTYNEQFF.

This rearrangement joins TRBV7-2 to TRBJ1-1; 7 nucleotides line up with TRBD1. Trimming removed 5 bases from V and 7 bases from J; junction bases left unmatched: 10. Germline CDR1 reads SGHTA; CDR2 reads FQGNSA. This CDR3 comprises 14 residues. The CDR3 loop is CASSIRQGRYEAFF. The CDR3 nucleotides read TGTGCCAGCAGCATACGACAGGGCCGCTATGAAGCTTTCTTT.

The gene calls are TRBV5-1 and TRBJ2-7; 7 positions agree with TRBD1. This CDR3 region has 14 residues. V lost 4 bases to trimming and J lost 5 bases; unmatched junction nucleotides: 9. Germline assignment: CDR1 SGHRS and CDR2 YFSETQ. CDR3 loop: CASSPQDRSHEQYF. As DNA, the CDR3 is TGCGCCAGCAGCCCTCAGGACAGGTCACACGAGCAGTACTTC.

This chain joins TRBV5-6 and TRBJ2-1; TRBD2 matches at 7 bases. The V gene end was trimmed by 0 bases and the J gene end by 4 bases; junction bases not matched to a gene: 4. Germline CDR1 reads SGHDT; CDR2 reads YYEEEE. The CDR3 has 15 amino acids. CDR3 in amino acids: CASSLGEGLYNEQFF. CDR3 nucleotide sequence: TGTGCCAGCAGCTTGGGGGAGGGCCTTTACAATGAGCAGTTCTTC. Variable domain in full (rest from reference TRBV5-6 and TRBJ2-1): DAGVTQSPTHLIKTRGQQVTLRCSPKSGHDTVSWYQQALGQGPQFIFQYYEEEERQRGNFPDRFSGHQFPNYSSELNVNALLLGDSALYLCASSLGEGLYNEQFFGPGTRLTVL.

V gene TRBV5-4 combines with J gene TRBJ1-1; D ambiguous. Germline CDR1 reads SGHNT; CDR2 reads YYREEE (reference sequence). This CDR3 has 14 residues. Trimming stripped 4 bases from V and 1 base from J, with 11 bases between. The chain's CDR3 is CASSDRRENTEAFF. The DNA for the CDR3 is TGTGCCAGCAGCGACCGACGGGAGAACACTGAAGCTTTCTTT. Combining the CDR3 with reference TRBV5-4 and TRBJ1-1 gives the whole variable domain ETGVTQSPTHLIKTRGQQVTLRCSSQSGHNTVSWYQQALGQGPQFIFQYYREEENGRGNFPPRFSGLQFPNYSSELNVNALELDDSALYLCASSDRRENTEAFFGQGTRLTVV.

CDR3 nucleotide sequence: TGTGCCAGCACCCTCGTGGGGCGGAGCTCCTACGAGCAGTACTTC. As protein: CASTLVGRSSYEQYF. The rearrangement uses TRBV7-2 and TRBJ2-7, with TRBD1 as a possible D gene (5 bases). This CDR3 is built from 15 residues. V shed 7 bases and J shed 0 bases, with 16 bases lying between them. The germline V gene has CDR1 SGHTA and CDR2 FQGNSA.

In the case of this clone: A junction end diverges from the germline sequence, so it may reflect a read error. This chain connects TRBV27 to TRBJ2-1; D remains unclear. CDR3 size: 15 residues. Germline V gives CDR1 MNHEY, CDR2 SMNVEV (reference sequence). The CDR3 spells CTSSLGSLPYNEQFF. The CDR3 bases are TGTACCAGCAGTTTAGGCAGTTTGCCCTACAATGAGCAGTTCTTC.

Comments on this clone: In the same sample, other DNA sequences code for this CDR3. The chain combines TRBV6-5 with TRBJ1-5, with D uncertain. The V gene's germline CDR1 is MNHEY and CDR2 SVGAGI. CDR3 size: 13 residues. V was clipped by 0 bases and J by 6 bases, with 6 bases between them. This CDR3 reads CASSYSRGQPQHF. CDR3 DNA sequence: TGTGCCAGCAGTTACTCCCGGGGTCAGCCCCAGCATTTT.

The CDR3 here is CASSTEQGNYGYTF. DNA of the CDR3: TGTGCCAGCAGTACAGAACAGGGAAACTATGGCTACACCTTC. This sequence joins TRBV6-5 and TRBJ1-2; possible D gene TRBD1, 6 bases. This CDR3 region has 14 residues. Deletions cut 5 bases from V and 2 bases from J, with 12 bases between. Germline CDR1 is MNHEY and CDR2 is SVGAGI.

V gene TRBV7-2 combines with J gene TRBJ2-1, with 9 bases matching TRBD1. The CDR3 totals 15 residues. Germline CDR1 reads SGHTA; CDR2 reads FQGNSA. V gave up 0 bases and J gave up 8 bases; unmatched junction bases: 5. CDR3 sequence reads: CASSLAGQGVYEQFF. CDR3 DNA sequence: TGTGCCAGCAGCTTAGCGGGACAGGGAGTTTATGAGCAGTTCTTC.

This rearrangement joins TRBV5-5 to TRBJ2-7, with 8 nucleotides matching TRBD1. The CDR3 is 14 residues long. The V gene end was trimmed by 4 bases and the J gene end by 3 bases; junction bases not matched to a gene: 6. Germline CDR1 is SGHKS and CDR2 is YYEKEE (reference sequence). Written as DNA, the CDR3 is TGTGCCAGCAGCCGGACAGGGATTTGCTACGAGCAGTACTTC. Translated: CASSRTGICYEQYF.

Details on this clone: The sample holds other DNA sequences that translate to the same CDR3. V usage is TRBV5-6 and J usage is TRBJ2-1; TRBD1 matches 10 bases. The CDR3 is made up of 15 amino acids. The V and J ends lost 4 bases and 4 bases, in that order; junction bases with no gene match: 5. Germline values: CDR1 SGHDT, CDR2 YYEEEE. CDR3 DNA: TGTGCCAGCAGCCCTGACAGGGGGCCTTACAATGAGCAGTTCTTC. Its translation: CASSPDRGPYNEQFF.

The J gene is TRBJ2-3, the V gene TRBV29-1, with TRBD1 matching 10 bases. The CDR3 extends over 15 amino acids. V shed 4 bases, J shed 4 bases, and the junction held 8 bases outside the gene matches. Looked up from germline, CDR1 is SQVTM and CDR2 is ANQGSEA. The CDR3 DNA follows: TGCAGCGTTGGGTTTGGGACAGGGGCCGCAGATACGCAGTATTTT. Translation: CSVGFGTGAADTQYF.

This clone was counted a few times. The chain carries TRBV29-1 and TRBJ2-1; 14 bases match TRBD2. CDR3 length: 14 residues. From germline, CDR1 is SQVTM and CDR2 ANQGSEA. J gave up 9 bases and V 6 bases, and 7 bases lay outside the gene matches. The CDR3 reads CSVMTSGRATEQFF. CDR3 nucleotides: TGCAGCGTGATGACTAGCGGGAGGGCCACTGAGCAGTTCTTC.

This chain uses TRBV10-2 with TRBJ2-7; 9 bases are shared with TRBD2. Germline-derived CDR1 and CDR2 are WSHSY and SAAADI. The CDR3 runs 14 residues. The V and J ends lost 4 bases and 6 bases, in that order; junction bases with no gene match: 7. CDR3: CASSVGGRVGEQYF. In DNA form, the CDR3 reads TGCGCCAGCAGTGTAGGCGGGAGGGTGGGCGAGCAGTACTTC.

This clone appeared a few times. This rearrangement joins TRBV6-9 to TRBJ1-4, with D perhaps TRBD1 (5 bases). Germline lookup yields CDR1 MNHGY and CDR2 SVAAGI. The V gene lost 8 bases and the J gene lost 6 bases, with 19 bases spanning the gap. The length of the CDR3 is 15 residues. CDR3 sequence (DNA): TGTGCCAGCCCTAAGGGGAGGGAGCGGGATGAAAAACTGTTTTTT. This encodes CASPKGRERDEKLFF.

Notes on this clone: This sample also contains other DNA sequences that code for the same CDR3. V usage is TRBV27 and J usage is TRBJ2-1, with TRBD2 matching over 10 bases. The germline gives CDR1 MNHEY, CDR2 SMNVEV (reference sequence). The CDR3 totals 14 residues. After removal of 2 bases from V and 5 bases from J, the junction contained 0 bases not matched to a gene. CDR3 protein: CASSLGLADNEQFF. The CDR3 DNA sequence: TGTGCCAGCAGTTTAGGACTAGCGGACAATGAGCAGTTCTTC.

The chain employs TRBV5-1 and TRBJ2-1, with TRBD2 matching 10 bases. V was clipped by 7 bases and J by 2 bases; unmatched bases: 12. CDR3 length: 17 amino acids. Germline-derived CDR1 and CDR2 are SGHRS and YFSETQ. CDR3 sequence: CASARGASGSPYNEQFF. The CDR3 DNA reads TGCGCCAGCGCACGGGGGGCTAGCGGGAGTCCCTACAATGAGCAGTTCTTC.

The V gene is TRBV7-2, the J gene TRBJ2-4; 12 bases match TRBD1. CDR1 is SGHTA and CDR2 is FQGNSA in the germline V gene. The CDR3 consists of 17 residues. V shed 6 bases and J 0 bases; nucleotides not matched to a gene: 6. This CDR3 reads CASRGRDRGRAKNIQYF. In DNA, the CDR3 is TGTGCCAGCAGGGGACGGGACAGGGGGCGAGCCAAAAACATTCAGTACTTC.

Here the CDR3 reads CAWDPSGRVQETQYF. The CDR3 nucleotides are TGTGCCTGGGACCCAAGCGGGAGGGTCCAAGAGACCCAGTACTTC. The rearrangement uses TRBV30 and TRBJ2-5; 10 bases line up with TRBD2. Germline V CDR1 and CDR2: GTSNPN, SVGIG (reference sequence). Trimming removed 5 bases from V and 1 base from J; junction bases left unmatched: 7. This CDR3 contains 15 residues.

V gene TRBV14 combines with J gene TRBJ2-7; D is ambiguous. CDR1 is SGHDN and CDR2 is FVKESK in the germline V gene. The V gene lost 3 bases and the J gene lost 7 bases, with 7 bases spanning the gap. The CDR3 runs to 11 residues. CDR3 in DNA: TGTGCCAGCAGCCACGCGAATGAGCAGTACTTC. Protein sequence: CASSHANEQYF. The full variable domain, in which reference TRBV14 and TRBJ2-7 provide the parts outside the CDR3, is EAGVTQFPSHSVIEKGQTVTLRCDPISGHDNLYWYRRVMGKEIKFLLHFVKESKQDESGMPNNRFLAERTGGTYSTLKVQPAELEDSGVYFCASSHANEQYFGPGTRLTVT.

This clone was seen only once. Written as DNA, the CDR3 is TGTGCCAGTAGTATATTAGGTCCCCTCCGGGACAGCCCTTCCTACACCTTC. This translates into CASSILGPLRDSPSYTF. V gene TRBV19 combines with J gene TRBJ1-2; 7 bases agree with TRBD1. Germline CDR1 LNHDA, CDR2 SQIVND (reference sequence). The CDR3 is made up of 17 amino acids. Trimming took 2 bases from V and 10 from J; bases not matched to a gene: 19.